The rows below give T cell receptor beta chains drawn from one sample of a study of blood T cell repertoires in COVID-19. Assay: immunoSEQ multiplex PCR; the TCRdb copy retains only in-frame clones and omits some. The table lists fewer than 150,000 clones, 87% of them singletons. The material sequenced was peripheral blood. The origin of the receptors is a woman in her 70s with acute or convalescent COVID-19. Both conserved end residues are part of each CDR3. The order of the fields is J gene, D gene, clone size, V gene, CDR3 DNA, CDR3 protein. D genes are given only for firm matches. Expanded clones get a size class; other rows say once, few or many, or leave the size out.

TRBJ2-5 - - TRBV21-1 TGTGCTACGGAAGAGACCCAGTACTTC CATEETQYF
TRBJ1-2 - - TRBV6-6 TGTGCCAGCAGTTCAGGGTATGGCTACACCTTC CASSSGYGYTF
TRBJ2-3 TRBD2 - TRBV27 TGTGCCAGCAGGAGAGTCAGCGGGGGGGGGACAGATACGCAGTATTTT CASRRVSGGGTDTQYF
TRBJ1-5 TRBD1 - TRBV2 TGTGCCAGCAGTGCCCCGGGACAGGGATATCAGCCCCAGCATTTT CASSAPGQGYQPQHF
TRBJ2-7 TRBD1 - TRBV2 TGTGCCAGTGGGACAGGGGCTTCCGAGCAGTACTTC CASGTGASEQYF
TRBJ1-4 - - TRBV28 TGTGCCAGCAGTTTAAGGTCGAGAGAGGATGAAAAACTGTTTTTT CASSLRSREDEKLFF
TRBJ1-5 - - TRBV12-3/TRBV12-4 TGTGCCATCAGCAGGTCGGGCAATCAGCCCCAGCATTTT CAISRSGNQPQHF
TRBJ1-4 - once TRBV5-1 TGCGCCAGCAGCTTTTCAACAACTAATGAAAAACTGTTTTTT CASSFSTTNEKLFF
TRBJ1-4 TRBD1 - TRBV28 TGTGCCAGCAGCGGACAGGGCTTAGAAGAAAAACTGTTTTTT CASSGQGLEEKLFF
TRBJ2-7 TRBD1 - TRBV10-1 TGCGCCAGCAGCGCGACAGGGTACGAGCAGTACTTC CASSATGYEQYF
TRBJ2-1 - once TRBV23-1 TGCGCCAGCAGTCAATCAAGAGGGCCGAATGAGCAGTTCTTC CASSQSRGPNEQFF
TRBJ1-1 - - TRBV5-4 TGTGCTGCGTCGGGGATCAACACTGAAGCTTTCTTT CAASGINTEAFF
TRBJ1-4 - - TRBV5-1 TGCGCCAGCAGCTTGGATCCAGGTGTGGAAAAACTGTTTTTT CASSLDPGVEKLFF
TRBJ2-3 TRBD2 - TRBV14 TGTGCCAGCAGCCAAGATAGCGGGATCGGTATCCCAGATACGCAGTATTTT CASSQDSGIGIPDTQYF
TRBJ2-1 TRBD1 - TRBV10-3 TGTGCCATCAGTGAGTCCTTGGGGACAGGGGCAAATGAGCAGTTCTTC CAISESLGTGANEQFF
TRBJ2-1 TRBD2 - TRBV9 TGTGCCAGCAGCGTAGTCGATTTGACTAGCGGGGGGGCCAGGTCCTACAATGAGCAGTTCTTC CASSVVDLTSGGARSYNEQFF
TRBJ1-3 TRBD1 - TRBV9 TGTGCCAGCAGCGTAGCATCCAGGGGGCTCTGGGACACCATATATTTT CASSVASRGLWDTIYF
TRBJ2-7 - - TRBV6-6 TGTGCCAGCCGTGGAGGGGACTCCAGCTCCTACGAGCAGTACTTC CASRGGDSSSYEQYF
TRBJ1-3 - - TRBV19 TGTGCCAGTAGTATTTTCCGTTCCTCTGGAAACACCATATATTTT CASSIFRSSGNTIYF
TRBJ1-4 - - TRBV4-1 TGCGCCAGCAGCCAATGGACAGTGATTGCAACTAATGAAAAACTGTTTTTT CASSQWTVIATNEKLFF
TRBJ1-6 TRBD1 once TRBV9 TGTGCCAGCAGCGTTTCGACAGGGTACAATTCACCCCTCCACTTT CASSVSTGYNSPLHF
TRBJ1-5 TRBD1 - TRBV28 TGTGCCAGCAGCACACCCGGGAGCCAGACAGGGGCCCATCAGCCCCAGCATTTT CASSTPGSQTGAHQPQHF
TRBJ1-2 - - TRBV28 TGTGCCAGCAGTTTGGGGGGACCCTACTATGGCTACACCTTC CASSLGGPYYGYTF
TRBJ1-3 - - TRBV5-1 TGCGCCAGCAGCTTGGCAGGGTATGGAAACACCATATATTTT CASSLAGYGNTIYF
TRBJ1-1 - - TRBV6-5 TGTGCCACCTCGCAACAGCCGAACACTGAAGCTTTCTTT CATSQQPNTEAFF
TRBJ2-7 TRBD1 - TRBV2 TGTGCCAGCAGGGTGGACAGGGGGTCCTACGAGCAGTACTTC CASRVDRGSYEQYF
TRBJ2-7 - - TRBV3-1/TRBV3-2 TGTGCCAGCAGCCAAGCGGGAATCGGGACCTACGAGCAGTACTTC CASSQAGIGTYEQYF
TRBJ1-1 - - TRBV7-2 TGTGCCAGCAGCCTCTATGGGGCTAGGGAGGGTCGCAACACTGAAGCTTTCTTT CASSLYGAREGRNTEAFF
TRBJ2-3 - - TRBV5-4 TGTGCCAGCAGCCCGCGTCTAGTCCCAGATACGCAGTATTTT CASSPRLVPDTQYF